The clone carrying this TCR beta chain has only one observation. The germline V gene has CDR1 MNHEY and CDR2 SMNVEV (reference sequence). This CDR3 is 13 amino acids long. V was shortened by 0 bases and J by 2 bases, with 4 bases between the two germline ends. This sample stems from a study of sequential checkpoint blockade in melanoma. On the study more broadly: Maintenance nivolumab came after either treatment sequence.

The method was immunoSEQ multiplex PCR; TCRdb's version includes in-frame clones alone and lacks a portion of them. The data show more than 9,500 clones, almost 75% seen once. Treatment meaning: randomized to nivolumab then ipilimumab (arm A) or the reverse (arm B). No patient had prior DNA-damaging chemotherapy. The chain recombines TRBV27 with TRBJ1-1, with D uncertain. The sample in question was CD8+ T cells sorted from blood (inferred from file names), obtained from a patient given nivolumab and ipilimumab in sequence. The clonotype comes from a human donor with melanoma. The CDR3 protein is CASSLSLNTEAFF. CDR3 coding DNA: TGTGCCAGCAGTTTATCGCTAAACACTGAAGCTTTCTTT.